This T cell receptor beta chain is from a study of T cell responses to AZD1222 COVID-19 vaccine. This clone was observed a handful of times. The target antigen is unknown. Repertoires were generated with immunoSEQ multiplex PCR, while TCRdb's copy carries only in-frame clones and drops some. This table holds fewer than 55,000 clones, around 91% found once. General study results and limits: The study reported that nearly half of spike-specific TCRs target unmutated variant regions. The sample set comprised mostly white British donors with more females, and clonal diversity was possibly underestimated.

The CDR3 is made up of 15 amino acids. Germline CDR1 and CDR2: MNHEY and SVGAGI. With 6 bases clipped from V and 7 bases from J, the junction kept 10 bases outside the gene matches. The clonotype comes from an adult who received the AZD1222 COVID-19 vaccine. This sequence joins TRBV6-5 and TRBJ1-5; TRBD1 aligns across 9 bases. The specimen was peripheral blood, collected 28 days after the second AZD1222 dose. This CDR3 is CASSPGTGRFQPQHF. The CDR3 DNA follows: TGTGCCAGCAGCCCCGGGACAGGGAGGTTCCAGCCCCAGCATTTT.